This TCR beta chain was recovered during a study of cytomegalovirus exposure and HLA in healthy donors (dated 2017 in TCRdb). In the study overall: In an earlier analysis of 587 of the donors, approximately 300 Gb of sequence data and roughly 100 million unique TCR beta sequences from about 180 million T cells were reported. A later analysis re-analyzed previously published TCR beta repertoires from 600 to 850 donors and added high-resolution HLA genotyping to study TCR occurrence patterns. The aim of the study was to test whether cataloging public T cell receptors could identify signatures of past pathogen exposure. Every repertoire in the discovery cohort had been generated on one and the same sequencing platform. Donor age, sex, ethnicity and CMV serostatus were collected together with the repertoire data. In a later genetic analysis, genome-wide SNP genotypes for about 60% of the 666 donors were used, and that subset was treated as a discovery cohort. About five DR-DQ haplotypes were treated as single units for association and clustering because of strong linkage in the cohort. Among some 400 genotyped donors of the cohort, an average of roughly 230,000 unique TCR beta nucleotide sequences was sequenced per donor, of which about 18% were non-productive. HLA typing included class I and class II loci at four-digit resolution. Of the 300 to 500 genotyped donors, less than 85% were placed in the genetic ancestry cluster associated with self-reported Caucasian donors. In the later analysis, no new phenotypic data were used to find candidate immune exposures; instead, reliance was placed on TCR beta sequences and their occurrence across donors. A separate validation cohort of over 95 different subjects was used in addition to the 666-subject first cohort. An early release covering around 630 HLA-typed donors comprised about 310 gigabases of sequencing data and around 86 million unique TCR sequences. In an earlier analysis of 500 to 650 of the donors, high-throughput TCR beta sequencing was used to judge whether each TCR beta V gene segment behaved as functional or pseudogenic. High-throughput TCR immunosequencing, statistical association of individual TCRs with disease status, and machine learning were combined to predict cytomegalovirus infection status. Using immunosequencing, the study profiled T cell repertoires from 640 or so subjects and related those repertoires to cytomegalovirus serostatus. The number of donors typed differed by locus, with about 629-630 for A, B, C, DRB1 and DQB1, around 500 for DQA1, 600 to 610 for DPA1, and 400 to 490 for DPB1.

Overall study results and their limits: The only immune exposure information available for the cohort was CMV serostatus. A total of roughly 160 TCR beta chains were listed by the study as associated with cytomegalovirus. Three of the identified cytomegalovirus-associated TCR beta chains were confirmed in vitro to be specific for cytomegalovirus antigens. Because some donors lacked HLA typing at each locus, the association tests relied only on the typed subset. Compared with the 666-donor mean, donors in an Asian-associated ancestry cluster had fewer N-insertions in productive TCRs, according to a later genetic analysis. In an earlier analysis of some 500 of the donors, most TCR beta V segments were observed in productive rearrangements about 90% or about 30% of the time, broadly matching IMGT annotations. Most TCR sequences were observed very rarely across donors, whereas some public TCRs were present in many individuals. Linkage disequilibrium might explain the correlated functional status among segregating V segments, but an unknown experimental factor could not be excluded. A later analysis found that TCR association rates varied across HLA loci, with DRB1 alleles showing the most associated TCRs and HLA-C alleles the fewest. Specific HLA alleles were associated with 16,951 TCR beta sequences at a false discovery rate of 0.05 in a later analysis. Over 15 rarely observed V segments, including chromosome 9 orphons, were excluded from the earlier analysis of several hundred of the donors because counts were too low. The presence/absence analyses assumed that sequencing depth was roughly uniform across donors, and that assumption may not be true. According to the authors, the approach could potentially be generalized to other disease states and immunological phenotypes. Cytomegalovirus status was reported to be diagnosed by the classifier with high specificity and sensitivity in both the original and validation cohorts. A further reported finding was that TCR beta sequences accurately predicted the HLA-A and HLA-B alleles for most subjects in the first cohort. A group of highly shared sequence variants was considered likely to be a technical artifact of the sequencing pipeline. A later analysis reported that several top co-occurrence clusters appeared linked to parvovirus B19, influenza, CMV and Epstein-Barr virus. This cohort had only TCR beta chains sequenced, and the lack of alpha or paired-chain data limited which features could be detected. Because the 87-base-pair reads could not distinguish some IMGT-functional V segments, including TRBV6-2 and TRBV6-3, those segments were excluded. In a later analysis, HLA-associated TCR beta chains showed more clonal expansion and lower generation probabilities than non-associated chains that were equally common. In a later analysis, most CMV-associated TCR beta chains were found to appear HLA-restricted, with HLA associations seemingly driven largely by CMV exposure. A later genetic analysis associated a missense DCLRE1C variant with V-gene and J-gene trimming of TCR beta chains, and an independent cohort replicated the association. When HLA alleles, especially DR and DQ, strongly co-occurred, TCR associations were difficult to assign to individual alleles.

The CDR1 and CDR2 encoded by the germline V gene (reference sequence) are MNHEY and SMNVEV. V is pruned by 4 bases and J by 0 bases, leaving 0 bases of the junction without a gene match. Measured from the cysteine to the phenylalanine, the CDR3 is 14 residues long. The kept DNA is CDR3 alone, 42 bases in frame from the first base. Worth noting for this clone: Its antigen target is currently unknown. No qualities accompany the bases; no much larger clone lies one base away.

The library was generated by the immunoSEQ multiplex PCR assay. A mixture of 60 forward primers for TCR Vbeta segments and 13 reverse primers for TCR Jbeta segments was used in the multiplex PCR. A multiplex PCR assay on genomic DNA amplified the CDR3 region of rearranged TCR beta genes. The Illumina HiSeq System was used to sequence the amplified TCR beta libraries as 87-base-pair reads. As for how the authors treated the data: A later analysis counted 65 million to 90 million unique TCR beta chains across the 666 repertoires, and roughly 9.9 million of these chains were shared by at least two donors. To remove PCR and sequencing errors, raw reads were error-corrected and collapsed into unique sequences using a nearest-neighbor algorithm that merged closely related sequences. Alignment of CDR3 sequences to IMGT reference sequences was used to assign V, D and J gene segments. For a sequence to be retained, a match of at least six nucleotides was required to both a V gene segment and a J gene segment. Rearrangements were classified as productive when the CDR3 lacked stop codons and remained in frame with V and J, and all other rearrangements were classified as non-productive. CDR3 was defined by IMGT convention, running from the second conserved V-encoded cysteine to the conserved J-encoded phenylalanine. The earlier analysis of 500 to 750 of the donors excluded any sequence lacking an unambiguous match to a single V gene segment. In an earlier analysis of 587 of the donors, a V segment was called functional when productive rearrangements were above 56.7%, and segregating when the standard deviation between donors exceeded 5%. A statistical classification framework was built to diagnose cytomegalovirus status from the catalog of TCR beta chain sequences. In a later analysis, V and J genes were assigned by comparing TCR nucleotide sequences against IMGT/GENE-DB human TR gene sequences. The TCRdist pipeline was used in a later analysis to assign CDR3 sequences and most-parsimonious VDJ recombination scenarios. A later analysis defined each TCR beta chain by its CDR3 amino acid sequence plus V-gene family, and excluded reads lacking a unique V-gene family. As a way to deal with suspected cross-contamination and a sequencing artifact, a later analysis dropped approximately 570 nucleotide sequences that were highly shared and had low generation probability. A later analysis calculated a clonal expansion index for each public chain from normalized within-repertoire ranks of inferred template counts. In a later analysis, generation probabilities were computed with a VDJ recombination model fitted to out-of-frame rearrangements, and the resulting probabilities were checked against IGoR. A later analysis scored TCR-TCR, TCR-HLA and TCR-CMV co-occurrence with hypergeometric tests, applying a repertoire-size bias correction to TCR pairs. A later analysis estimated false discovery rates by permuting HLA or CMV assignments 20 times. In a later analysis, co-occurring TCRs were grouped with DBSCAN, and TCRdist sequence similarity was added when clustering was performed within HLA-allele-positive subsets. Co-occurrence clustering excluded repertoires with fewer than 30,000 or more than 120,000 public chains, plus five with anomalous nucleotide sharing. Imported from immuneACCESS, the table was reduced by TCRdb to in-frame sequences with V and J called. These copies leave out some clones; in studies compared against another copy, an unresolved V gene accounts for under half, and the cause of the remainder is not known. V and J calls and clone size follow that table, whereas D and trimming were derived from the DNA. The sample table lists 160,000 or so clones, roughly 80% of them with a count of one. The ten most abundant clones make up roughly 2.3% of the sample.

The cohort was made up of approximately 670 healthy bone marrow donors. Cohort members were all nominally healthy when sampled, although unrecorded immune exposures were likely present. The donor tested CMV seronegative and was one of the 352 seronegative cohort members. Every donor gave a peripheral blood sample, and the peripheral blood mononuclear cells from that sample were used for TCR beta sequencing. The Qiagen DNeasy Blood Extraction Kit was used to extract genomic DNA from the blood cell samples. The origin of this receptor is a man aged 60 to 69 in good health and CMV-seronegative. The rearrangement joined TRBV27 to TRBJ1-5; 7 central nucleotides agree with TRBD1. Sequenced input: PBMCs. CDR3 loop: CASSWDSSNQPQHF. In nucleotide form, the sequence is TGTGCCAGCAGTTGGGACAGTAGCAATCAGCCCCAGCATTTT.